This T cell receptor beta chain stems from a study of cytomegalovirus exposure and HLA in healthy donors. 60 Vbeta and 13 Jbeta primers were used in PCR. Profiling relied on immunoSEQ multiplex PCR, and the TCRdb table lists in-frame clones only, not all of them. The table lists 100,000 to 150,000 clones. In germline, CDR1 is SGHNT, CDR2 YENEEA. This CDR3 is 17 amino acids long. The V and J ends lost 5 bases and 2 bases respectively, with 21 bases between them. This chain uses TRBV11-3 with TRBJ2-5; possibly TRBD1 for D (6 bases). The sample consisted of PBMCs. This clonotype originated in a man aged 40-55 years in good health and CMV-seronegative. The CDR3 sequence: CASSKLTTGFRQETQYF. The CDR3 nucleotides are TGTGCCAGCAGCAAATTAACTACAGGGTTCCGGCAAGAGACCCAGTACTTC.